The clone carrying this T cell receptor beta chain was counted between two and nine times. Its antigen is not known. The germline V and J ends were trimmed by 6 bases and 0 bases, with 11 bases remaining between them. The CDR3 has 13 residues. In germline, CDR1 is DFQATT, CDR2 SNEGSKA (reference sequence). Constant-region reverse primers amplified full-length variable regions, followed by semi-nested Nested Universal Primer A PCR. TCRdb recomputed calls from the 5' RACE reads with MiXCR, one row per CDR3 protein. In the table there are about 54,000 distinct CDR3 sequences, roughly a sixth of which are singletons. Study-wide findings and caveats: Tumor-infiltrating Treg TCR alpha and beta sequences overlapped most with tumor naive CD4+ T cells, then blood naive. Tumor memory CD4+ T cell TCR gene usage clustered with blood and lymph node memory CD4+ cells and lymph node naive CD4+ cells.

The TCR comes from a female donor with breast cancer. Sequencing was carried out using naive CD4+ T cells sorted from blood. The subset here: naive CD4+ T cells, CD4+CD45RA+CD25-. This chain uses TRBV20-1 with TRBJ1-1; D is unclear. CDR3 nucleotide sequence: TGCAGTGCCTACGAAAATTTGAACACTGAAGCTTTCTTT. Protein product: CSAYENLNTEAFF.